A single sample gave rise to the 22 T cell receptor beta chains below, sequenced in a study of Ad26.COV2.S vaccination and SARS-CoV-2 variants. The repertoire was sequenced with immunoSEQ multiplex PCR; TCRdb's copy has only in-frame clones and lacks some. This table has fewer than 500,000 clones, approximately 92% appearing once. Noted treatment: approximately 18 received Ad26.COV2.S at low or high dose, single or two shots; about 5 received placebo; per-sample allocation not given. Samples came from day 63 after the first vaccine or placebo injection. Sequenced material: peripheral blood, taken in a trial of Ad26.COV2.S vaccine versus placebo. These TCRs come from a person between 18 and 60 years old who received the Ad26.COV2.S COVID-19 vaccine or a placebo.

The V gene is TRBV2, the J gene TRBJ2-5; 11 nucleotides align to TRBD2. Trimming took 5 bases from V and 4 from J; bases not matched to a gene: 6. Germline CDR1 SNHLY, CDR2 FYNNEI. CDR3 length: 15 amino acids. CDR3 residues: CASSPTSGSGETQYF. The CDR3 region has the DNA TGTGCCAGCAGTCCTACTAGCGGGAGCGGAGAGACCCAGTACTTC.

The chain recombines TRBV15 with TRBJ2-7; 7 bases are a match to TRBD1. CDR3 size: 14 residues. Trimming cost V 3 bases and J 5 bases; bases outside gene matches: 7. CDR1 LNHNV and CDR2 YYDKDF come from the germline V gene (reference sequence). The CDR3 nucleotides are TGTGCCACCAGCAGCGTCCGAAGGGGGCACGAGCAGTACTTC. Protein: CATSSVRRGHEQYF.

This chain links TRBV27 with TRBJ2-2, with D maybe TRBD2 (5 bases). V was cut by 6 bases and J by 5 bases, with 10 bases left in between. CDR1 is MNHEY and CDR2 is SMNVEV in the germline V gene (reference sequence). This CDR3 contains 13 residues. The DNA of the CDR3 is TGTGCCAGCAGCCCAACTAGAACCGGGGAGCTGTTTTTT. Amino acids: CASSPTRTGELFF.

The chain employs TRBV18 and TRBJ1-5; 10 nucleotides align to TRBD1. This CDR3 is built from 16 residues. Germline CDR1 KGHSH, CDR2 LQKENI. Trimming at V came to 2 bases and at J to 3 bases, leaving 4 bases not matched to a gene. CDR3 nucleotide sequence: TGTGCCAGCTCACCATCCGGGACAGGGGTCAATCAGCCCCAGCATTTT. Translation: CASSPSGTGVNQPQHF.

The J gene is TRBJ2-7, the V gene TRBV30; D gene unclear. The CDR3 consists of 13 residues. V lost 0 bases and J 4 bases, leaving 10 bases between the germline ends. Germline lookup yields CDR1 GTSNPN and CDR2 SVGIG (reference sequence). CDR3 nucleotides: TGTGCCTGGAGTGTACGAACGGATTACGAGCAGTACTTC. It translates to CAWSVRTDYEQYF. Together with reference TRBV30 and TRBJ2-7, the CDR3 gives the full variable domain: SQTIHQWPATLVQPVGSPLSLECTVEGTSNPNLYWYRQAAGRGLQLLFYSVGIGQISSEVPQNLSASRPQDRQFILSSKKLLLSDSGFYLCAWSVRTDYEQYFGPGTRLTVT.

CDR3 loop: CSVYGTSRYEQYF. For the CDR3, the DNA is TGCAGCGTCTACGGGACTAGTCGCTACGAGCAGTACTTC. The V and J genes are TRBV29-1 and TRBJ2-7, with 8 bases matching TRBD2. The V and J ends lost 6 bases and 3 bases, in that order; junction bases with no gene match: 7. CDR1 SQVTM and CDR2 ANQGSEA come from the germline V gene. CDR3 length: 13 residues.

The chain recombines TRBV2 with TRBJ2-2; 11 bases align to TRBD2. CDR1 SNHLY and CDR2 FYNNEI come from the germline V gene. There are 15 residues in the CDR3. The junction had 6 bases not matched to a gene; V was cut back by 6 bases and J by 6 bases. The DNA of the CDR3 is TGTGCCAGCAGCCCTCTAGCGGGAGGTTCCGGGGAGCTGTTTTTT. Translating it yields CASSPLAGGSGELFF. Using reference TRBV2 and TRBJ2-2 for the parts outside the CDR3, the full variable domain is EPEVTQTPSHQVTQMGQEVILRCVPISNHLYFYWYRQILGQKVEFLVSFYNNEISEKSEIFDDQFSVERPDGSNFTLKIRSTKLEDSAMYFCASSPLAGGSGELFFGEGSRLTVL.

The V call is TRBV11-2, the J call TRBJ2-7, with TRBD1 identical over 9 bases. Losses at the gene ends were 3 bases for V and 2 bases for J; bases not matched to a gene: 2. Germline V CDR1 and CDR2: SGHAT, FQNNGV. This CDR3 has 14 amino acids. CDR3 protein: CASSFGTGTYEQYF. Here the CDR3 DNA reads TGTGCCAGCAGCTTCGGGACAGGGACCTACGAGCAGTACTTC.

The J gene is TRBJ2-3, the V gene TRBV5-4; TRBD2 matches at 7 bases. J gave up 1 base and V 4 bases, and 3 bases lay outside the gene matches. The CDR3 has 14 residues. The V gene's germline CDR1 is SGHNT and CDR2 YYREEE (reference sequence). CDR3 DNA sequence: TGTGCCAGCAGCCCGGGAGGAGGCACAGATACGCAGTATTTT. It yields the protein CASSPGGGTDTQYF.

The rearrangement links TRBV12-3 or TRBV12-4 to TRBJ1-2, with D hard to call. V lost 8 bases to trimming and J lost 0 bases, with 10 bases between them. This CDR3 is 13 amino acids long. CDR3 coding DNA: TGTGCCAGCCAGGTATTCTCTAACTATGGCTACACCTTC. Translating gives CASQVFSNYGYTF.

The chain has TRBV30 and TRBJ2-7; 7 positions match TRBD1. J lost 1 base, V lost 2 bases, and 2 bases had no gene match. Germline V gene sequence: CDR1 GTSNPN, CDR2 SVGIG (reference sequence). This CDR3 region has 13 residues. CDR3 bases: TGTGCCTGGAGTAAGGGACAGTCCTACGAGCAGTACTTC. As protein: CAWSKGQSYEQYF.

The rearrangement joins TRBV28 to TRBJ2-7; 8 nucleotides match TRBD1. The V gene's germline CDR1 is MDHEN and CDR2 SYDVKM. V gave up 5 bases and J gave up 2 bases; unmatched junction bases: 8. The CDR3 sequence is 15 residues long. The CDR3, as DNA: TGTGCCAGCAGTGGAGACAGGGGATCAACCTACGAGCAGTACTTC. Translation: CASSGDRGSTYEQYF.

The chain recombines TRBV19 with TRBJ2-7, with TRBD2 matching over 7 bases. V shed 3 bases, J shed 7 bases, and the junction held 18 bases outside the gene matches. Germline lookup yields CDR1 LNHDA and CDR2 SQIVND (reference sequence). The CDR3 has 17 residues. Here the CDR3 DNA reads TGTGCCAGTAGTATGGGGGGGATAGCGAACAGACCACCAGAGCAGTACTTC. It specifies CASSMGGIANRPPEQYF.

The V and J genes are TRBV9 and TRBJ2-3, with a weak D call TRBD2 (6 bases). The CDR3 runs to 18 residues. CDR1 SGDLS and CDR2 YYNGEE come from the germline V gene. Trimming removed 6 bases at V and 2 bases at J, with 25 bases between. CDR3 DNA: TGTGCCAGCAATAGGGGAGGTGGATCGTCCCTTCTCACAGATACGCAGTATTTT. As protein: CASNRGGGSSLLTDTQYF.

The chain has TRBV6-1 and TRBJ1-5, with D maybe TRBD1 (6 bases). V was cut by 1 base and J by 5 bases, with 9 bases left in between. Germline V lookup: CDR1 MNHNS, CDR2 SASEGT. The CDR3 is 14 amino acids. The CDR3 loop is CASSEGDNYQPQHF. In DNA, the CDR3 is TGTGCCAGCAGTGAAGGGGACAATTATCAGCCCCAGCATTTT.

The V and J genes are TRBV27 and TRBJ2-7; 9 nucleotides align to TRBD1. CDR3 length: 15 residues. Per the germline V gene, CDR1 is MNHEY and CDR2 is SMNVEV (reference sequence). V shed 5 bases and J 4 bases; nucleotides not matched to a gene: 9. For the CDR3, the DNA is TGTGCCAGCAGTGTAGCCGGGACAGGGATTTACGAGCAGTACTTC. It encodes CASSVAGTGIYEQYF.

V gene TRBV7-9 combines with J gene TRBJ1-3, with no clear D. Between the trimmed V and J ends, which lost 7 bases and 4 bases, there was a span of 8 bases. The CDR3 loop spans 12 amino acids. Germline assignment: CDR1 SEHNR and CDR2 FQNEAQ (reference sequence). The chain's CDR3 is CASTWQGNTIYF. The CDR3 DNA follows: TGTGCCAGCACGTGGCAAGGAAACACCATATATTTT.

The CDR3 bases are TGTGCCAGCAGTCGCACGACTCGAGCCGGGGAGCTGTTTTTT. Amino acids: CASSRTTRAGELFF. The V call is TRBV6-2 or TRBV6-3, the J call TRBJ2-2; D ambiguous. In germline, CDR1 is MNHEY, CDR2 SVGEGT. CDR3 length: 14 residues. The V and J ends lost 5 bases and 6 bases respectively, with 13 bases between them.

The chain has TRBV12-5 and TRBJ2-1; TRBD2 matches 11 bases. Germline V CDR1 and CDR2: LGHNT, FRNRAP. The CDR3 extends over 12 amino acids. CDR3 coding DNA: TGTGCCAGTAGCGGGGGGGTTAATGAGCAGTTCTTC. This encodes CASSGGVNEQFF.

The chain is built from TRBV5-4 and TRBJ2-1; 9 bases are shared with TRBD1. The CDR3 sequence is 15 residues long. From germline, CDR1 is SGHNT and CDR2 YYREEE (reference sequence). V gave up 5 bases and J gave up 9 bases; unmatched junction bases: 12. CDR3 amino acids: CASSTTLTGGSEQFF. The CDR3 coding sequence is TGTGCCAGCAGTACCACTCTGACAGGGGGGTCTGAGCAGTTCTTC. Based on the CDR3 plus reference TRBV5-4 and TRBJ2-1, the full variable domain is ETGVTQSPTHLIKTRGQQVTLRCSSQSGHNTVSWYQQALGQGPQFIFQYYREEENGRGNFPPRFSGLQFPNYSSELNVNALELDDSALYLCASSTTLTGGSEQFFGPGTRLTVL.

CDR3 bases: TGTGCCAGCAGCACCAGCGGGAGCGCCCAAGAGGAGCAGTACTTC. It specifies CASSTSGSAQEEQYF. V and J are TRBV9 and TRBJ2-7; 8 bases line up with TRBD2. CDR1 and CDR2 (germline): SGDLS, YYNGEE. Unmatched junction bases numbered 13, after V lost 4 bases and J lost 7 bases. CDR3 length: 15 amino acids.

This chain links TRBV5-4 with TRBJ2-3; no firm D call. Between the trimmed V and J ends, which lost 7 bases and 0 bases, there was a span of 9 bases. The CDR3 runs 13 residues. Per germline, CDR1 SGHNT and CDR2 YYREEE (reference sequence). DNA for the CDR3: TGTGCCAGCCGGGCGGCTAGCACAGATACGCAGTATTTT. It yields the protein CASRAASTDTQYF.